This TCR beta chain was identified in a study of T cell changes during pregnancy in multiple sclerosis. Measured with immunoSEQ multiplex PCR; TCRdb has only the in-frame clones, and not every one. The profile covers over 20,000 clones, with more than 70% appearing a single time and 6% to 9.5% taken by the ten largest. Per the germline V gene, CDR1 is LNHDA and CDR2 is SQIVND (reference sequence). With 4 bases removed from V and 6 bases from J, the gap between germline ends came to 11 bases. This CDR3 spans 13 amino acids. The receptor was derived from a female donor with multiple sclerosis, enrolled in a pregnancy study. The rearrangement joins TRBV19 to TRBJ2-3, with no clear D. The input for sequencing was CD8+ T cells from peripheral blood mononuclear cells, taken before pregnancy. CDR3 sequence: CASSRALLDTQYF. The CDR3 bases are TGTGCCAGTAGTAGGGCCCTACTTGATACGCAGTATTTT.